The 15 T cell receptor beta chains listed next were all sequenced from one sample in a study of OX40 agonist ivuxolimab in advanced cancers. Library construction relied on the immunoSEQ multiplex PCR assay. Here the immuneACCESS table is served through TCRdb, limited to in-frame sequences with V and J called. Missing clones are a known gap in these copies; in checked studies unresolved V genes cover under half, and the rest lacks a known reason. The sample table lists about 45,000 clones, around 84% of them with a count of one. Around 2.5% of the sample is taken by the ten largest. This sample comprised CD4+ or CD8+ T cells sorted from blood, obtained in a trial of the OX40 agonist ivuxolimab. The receptors were sampled from an adult with an advanced solid tumor such as melanoma, head and neck, liver or kidney cancer.

J is TRBJ2-1 and V is TRBV4-1; D may be TRBD1 (5 bases). This CDR3 spans 13 amino acids. The V end was cut by 5 bases, the J end by 8 bases, with 13 bases between. Germline V gene sequence: CDR1 MGHRA, CDR2 YSYEKL. In DNA, the CDR3 is TGCGCCAGCAGCGGGGCGGCCTGGGATGAGCAGTTCTTC. Translating gives CASSGAAWDEQFF.

Notes on this clone: Distinct nucleotide sequences in the sample also encode this CDR3. The chain employs TRBV15 and TRBJ1-1, with D perhaps TRBD1 (5 bases). The germline gives CDR1 LNHNV, CDR2 YYDKDF (reference sequence). The CDR3 is made up of 15 amino acids. The V end was cut by 4 bases, the J end by 8 bases, with 20 bases between. The CDR3 spells CATSTQRRGGGEAFF. In DNA, the CDR3 is TGTGCCACCAGCACCCAACGGCGGGGGGGTGGGGAAGCTTTCTTT.

This rearrangement joins TRBV5-6 to TRBJ1-6; D remains unclear. This CDR3 contains 16 residues. The V and J ends lost 4 bases and 0 bases respectively, with 11 bases between them. Germline CDR1 is SGHDT and CDR2 is YYEEEE. The CDR3 reads CASSPYRSSYNSPLHF. The CDR3 coding sequence is TGTGCCAGCAGCCCCTATCGGAGCTCCTATAATTCACCCCTCCACTTT.

The J gene is TRBJ2-5, the V gene TRBV28; 7 bases agree with TRBD1. CDR3 size: 14 residues. Germline V gene lookup returns CDR1 MDHEN and CDR2 SYDVKM. V lost 4 bases and J lost 4; bases outside the gene matches: 6. The CDR3 region is CASSSTGLGETQYF. The CDR3 region has the DNA TGTGCCAGCAGTTCGACAGGGCTGGGAGAGACCCAGTACTTC.

The chain couples TRBV5-1 to TRBJ2-5; D not certain. Germline lookup yields CDR1 SGHRS and CDR2 YFSETQ. The CDR3 is 11 amino acids. Trimming stripped 5 bases from V and 5 bases from J, with 7 bases between. The CDR3 region has the DNA TGCGCCAGCAGATTTGGCGAGACCCAGTACTTC. Protein: CASRFGETQYF.

This clone was detected only once. CDR3 sequence reads: CAISGQGGALSSYEQYF. The CDR3 DNA reads TGTGCCATCAGCGGACAGGGGGGGGCCCTAAGCTCCTACGAGCAGTACTTC. The chain couples TRBV10-3 to TRBJ2-7, with TRBD1 identical over 10 bases. There are 17 residues in the CDR3. Germline V gene data show CDR1 as ENHRY and CDR2 as SYGVKD. The J segment lost 0 bases and the V segment lost 6 bases, leaving 11 bases of the junction unmatched.

V is TRBV7-9 and J is TRBJ2-2; TRBD2 is a possible D gene (5 bases). Germline CDR1 SEHNR, CDR2 FQNEAQ (reference sequence). The V end was cut by 5 bases, the J end by 7 bases, with 14 bases between. This CDR3 has 14 residues. Written as DNA, the CDR3 is TGTGCCAGCAGCCCCTCGAGTGGGAGCGGGGAGCTGTTTTTT. Translation gives CASSPSSGSGELFF. Drawing the rest from reference TRBV7-9 and TRBJ2-2, the complete variable domain is DTGVSQNPRHKITKRGQNVTFRCDPISEHNRLYWYRQTLGQGPEFLTYFQNEAQLEKSRLLSDRFSAERPKGSFSTLEIQRTEQGDSAMYLCASSPSSGSGELFFGEGSRLTVL.

This chain joins TRBV10-3 and TRBJ2-1, with D possibly being TRBD2 (7 bases). V lost 2 bases and J lost 6, with 17 bases in between. The length of the CDR3 is 16 residues. Germline loops: CDR1 ENHRY, CDR2 SYGVKD. CDR3 sequence: CAISERGGAGVNEQFF. CDR3 bases: TGTGCCATCAGTGAGAGGGGGGGGGCGGGCGTCAATGAGCAGTTCTTC.

The CDR3 region has the DNA TGCGCCAGCAGCCAAGATCACCAGGGACAAGAGACCCAGTACTTC. This translates into CASSQDHQGQETQYF. The chain employs TRBV4-1 and TRBJ2-5; tentative D call: TRBD1 (5 bases). V was clipped by 0 bases and J by 2 bases, with 10 bases between them. This CDR3 is built from 15 residues. CDR1 MGHRA and CDR2 YSYEKL come from the germline V gene.

The chain is built from TRBV5-8 and TRBJ2-5; 9 bases are a match to TRBD1. CDR1 and CDR2 (germline): SGHTS, YDEGEE. The CDR3 runs 16 residues. Trimming at V came to 3 bases and at J to 3 bases, leaving 9 bases not matched to a gene. For the CDR3, the DNA is TGTGCCAGCAGCTGGGGGGGACAGGGTTTAAAAGAGACCCAGTACTTC. It codes for CASSWGGQGLKETQYF.

The chain carries TRBV6-5 and TRBJ2-7; D is ambiguous. Germline V lookup: CDR1 MNHEY, CDR2 SVGAGI. Deletions cut 0 bases from V and 6 bases from J, with 6 bases between. The CDR3 loop spans 12 amino acids. The DNA for the CDR3 is TGTGCCAGCAGTTACTCATCGATCGAGCAGTACTTC. Amino acids: CASSYSSIEQYF.

The chain recombines TRBV10-3 with TRBJ2-2, with 7 nucleotides matching TRBD1. This CDR3 comprises 17 residues. Per germline, CDR1 ENHRY and CDR2 SYGVKD. Unmatched junction bases numbered 11, after V lost 0 bases and J lost 7 bases. CDR3 loop: CAISESKTGALIGELFF. The CDR3 DNA sequence: TGTGCCATCAGTGAGTCGAAAACAGGGGCGCTTATCGGGGAGCTGTTTTTT.

V and J are TRBV19 and TRBJ2-5, with unresolved D. Trimming pared 6 bases from V and 2 bases from J, leaving 10 bases between. This CDR3 is built from 13 residues. From germline, CDR1 is LNHDA and CDR2 SQIVND (reference sequence). In nucleotides, the CDR3 is TGTGCCAGTAGCGTCGGGCCACAAGAGACCCAGTACTTC. The encoded protein is CASSVGPQETQYF.

The table lists this clone with a few counts. As DNA, the CDR3 is TGTGCCAGTAGTCGAGAGGGGGGATGGTCACCCCTCCACTTT. Translated, it gives CASSREGGWSPLHF. The chain joins TRBV19 to TRBJ1-6, with a tentative D call TRBD1 (6 bases). Germline CDR1 reads LNHDA; CDR2 reads SQIVND (reference sequence). This CDR3 contains 14 residues. V was shortened by 5 bases and J by 10 bases, with 15 bases between the two germline ends.

The CDR3 bases are TGTGCCAGCAGCCCGGGACTAGCTGCAGATACGCAGTATTTT. It translates to CASSPGLAADTQYF. This chain connects TRBV9 to TRBJ2-3; TRBD2 matches 9 bases. The CDR3 sequence is 14 residues long. CDR1 is SGDLS, CDR2 YYNGEE, per germline. With 4 bases clipped from V and 4 bases from J, the junction kept 4 bases outside the gene matches. Based on the CDR3 plus reference TRBV9 and TRBJ2-3, the full variable domain is DSGVTQTPKHLITATGQRVTLRCSPRSGDLSVYWYQQSLDQGLQFLIQYYNGEERAKGNILERFSAQQFPDLHSELNLSSLELGDSALYFCASSPGLAADTQYFGPGTRLTVL.